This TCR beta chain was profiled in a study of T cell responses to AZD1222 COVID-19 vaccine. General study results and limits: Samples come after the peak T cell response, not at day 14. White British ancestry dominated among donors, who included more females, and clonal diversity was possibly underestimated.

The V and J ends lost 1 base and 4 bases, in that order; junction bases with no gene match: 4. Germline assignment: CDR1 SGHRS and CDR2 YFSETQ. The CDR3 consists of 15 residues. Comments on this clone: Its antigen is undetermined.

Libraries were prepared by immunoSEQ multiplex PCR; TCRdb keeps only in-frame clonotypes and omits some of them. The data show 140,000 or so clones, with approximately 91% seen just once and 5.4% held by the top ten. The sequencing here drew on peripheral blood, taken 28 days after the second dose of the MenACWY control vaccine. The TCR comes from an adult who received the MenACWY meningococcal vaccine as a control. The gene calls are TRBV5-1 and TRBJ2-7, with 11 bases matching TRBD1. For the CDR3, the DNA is TGCGCCAGCAGCTTGAATGGACAGGGGGCTTACGAGCAGTACTTC. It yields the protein CASSLNGQGAYEQYF.